Listed below are T cell receptor beta chains from one sample, sequenced in a study of OX40 agonist ivuxolimab in advanced cancers. TCRdb keeps only in-frame clones here, not all; method: immunoSEQ multiplex PCR. The sample has fewer than 110,000 clones, about 91% seen once. The input for sequencing was CD4+ or CD8+ T cells sorted from blood, taken in a trial of the OX40 agonist ivuxolimab. These TCRs come from an adult with an advanced solid tumor such as melanoma, head and neck, liver or kidney cancer. CDR3s include the opening cysteine and the closing phenylalanine or tryptophan. Each record gives: clone size, V gene, J gene, D gene, CDR3 DNA, CDR3 protein. D genes are given only for firm matches. Size is omitted from some rows. Given values are once, few, many or a class for expanded clones.

size: -; V: TRBV5-4; J: TRBJ2-1; D: TRBD2; DNA: TGTGCCAGCAGCGGGGAGGGACTAGCGGGGGGTAGGGATGAGCAGTTCTTC; CDR3: CASSGEGLAGGRDEQFF
size: few; V: TRBV7-6; J: TRBJ2-3; D: TRBD2; DNA: TGTGCCAGCAGCTGGCGCGGGAGAGGAACAGATACGCAGTATTTT; CDR3: CASSWRGRGTDTQYF
size: -; V: TRBV2; J: TRBJ1-5; D: -; DNA: TGTGCCAGCAGAGAAAATCGACAGTCAAATCAGCCCCAGCATTTT; CDR3: CASRENRQSNQPQHF
size: -; V: TRBV5-1; J: TRBJ2-1; D: TRBD1; DNA: TGCGCCAGCAGCGCCGGGACAGGGAACTACAATGAGCAGTTCTTC; CDR3: CASSAGTGNYNEQFF
size: -; V: TRBV4-1; J: TRBJ2-7; D: TRBD1; DNA: TGCGCCAGCACCTCAAGCCCCGGACAGGGGGCGGACGAGCAGTACTTC; CDR3: CASTSSPGQGADEQYF
size: -; V: TRBV27; J: TRBJ2-1; D: -; DNA: TGTGCCAGCAGTTTAGCCAGGGAGTCCTACAATGAGCAGTTCTTC; CDR3: CASSLARESYNEQFF
size: -; V: TRBV5-1; J: TRBJ2-1; D: -; DNA: TGCGCCAGCAGCTTGGAAACGCGAAGGGCCAACAATGAGCAGTTCTTC; CDR3: CASSLETRRANNEQFF
size: -; V: TRBV30; J: TRBJ1-4; D: -; DNA: TGTGCCTGGGGCCCACCTCATGGGGGAGGCACCGAAAAACTGTTTTTT; CDR3: CAWGPPHGGGTEKLFF
size: -; V: TRBV4-3; J: TRBJ1-6; D: TRBD1; DNA: TGCGCCAGCAGCCAAGAAGGGGTTGCAGGGGGCGGGTCACCCCTCCACTTT; CDR3: CASSQEGVAGGGSPLHF
size: once; V: TRBV6-1; J: TRBJ1-5; D: -; DNA: TGTGCCAGCAGTGAAGCCGGTAGGACGGACAATCAGCCCCAGCATTTT; CDR3: CASSEAGRTDNQPQHF
size: -; V: TRBV4-2; J: TRBJ1-2; D: -; DNA: TGTGCCAGCAGCCAGAGCCAGGAGGCCCTGGTCTATGGCTACACCTTC; CDR3: CASSQSQEALVYGYTF
size: -; V: TRBV7-8; J: TRBJ2-5; D: -; DNA: TGTGCCAGCAGCTTACCGAGGGCCCTGGAGACCCAGTACTTC; CDR3: CASSLPRALETQYF
size: -; V: TRBV5-1; J: TRBJ1-5; D: -; DNA: TGCGCCAGCAGCGTGGACAGCAATCAGCCCCAGCATTTT; CDR3: CASSVDSNQPQHF
size: few; V: TRBV19; J: TRBJ1-1; D: -; DNA: TGTGCCAGTAGTTTCCAGCTGAACACTGAAGCTTTCTTT; CDR3: CASSFQLNTEAFF
size: -; V: TRBV2; J: TRBJ1-3; D: TRBD1; DNA: TGTGCCAGCAGATTGGGCAGGGGGGTCTCAGCTGGAAACACCATATATTTT; CDR3: CASRLGRGVSAGNTIYF
size: -; V: TRBV2; J: TRBJ2-3; D: -; DNA: TGTGCCAGCAGTGAAACGGATACGCAGTATTTT; CDR3: CASSETDTQYF
size: -; V: TRBV4-2; J: TRBJ2-1; D: -; DNA: TGTGCCAGCAGCCAAGATGGCAGACACAATGAGCAGTTCTTC; CDR3: CASSQDGRHNEQFF
size: -; V: TRBV7-3; J: TRBJ2-5; D: TRBD2; DNA: TGTGCCAGCAGAACCGGACTAGCGGGAGTCGGAGAGACCCAGTACTTC; CDR3: CASRTGLAGVGETQYF
size: -; V: TRBV5-1; J: TRBJ2-1; D: -; DNA: TGCGCCAGCAGCCTGAGGCGGACTACCCAGGGGAATGAGCAGTTCTTC; CDR3: CASSLRRTTQGNEQFF
size: -; V: TRBV18; J: TRBJ1-1; D: -; DNA: TGTGCCAGCTCATTTGCAGGCGGGAACACTGAAGCTTTCTTT; CDR3: CASSFAGGNTEAFF
size: -; V: TRBV19; J: TRBJ1-3; D: -; DNA: TGTGCCAGTAGTATGGGACTTGGAGGAAACACCATATATTTT; CDR3: CASSMGLGGNTIYF
size: -; V: TRBV10-2; J: TRBJ2-3; D: TRBD2; DNA: TGCGCCAGCAGCGGGACTAGCGGGAGGACAGATACGCAGTATTTT; CDR3: CASSGTSGRTDTQYF
size: few; V: TRBV5-5; J: TRBJ1-3; D: -; DNA: TGTGCCAGCATCGGCAAAAGCTCTGGAAACACCATATATTTT; CDR3: CASIGKSSGNTIYF
size: -; V: TRBV15; J: TRBJ1-1; D: -; DNA: TGTGCCACCAGCAGAGATGAAAGCCACACTGAAGCTTTCTTT; CDR3: CATSRDESHTEAFF
size: -; V: TRBV18; J: TRBJ2-1; D: -; DNA: TGTGCCAGCTCACTCCCGACAGAAAGCTCCTACAATGAGCAGTTCTTC; CDR3: CASSLPTESSYNEQFF
size: -; V: TRBV18; J: TRBJ1-2; D: TRBD1; DNA: TGTGCCAGCAGGGACAGGGAGAATGGCTACACCTTC; CDR3: CASRDRENGYTF
size: -; V: TRBV9; J: TRBJ2-3; D: TRBD2; DNA: TGTGCCAGCAGCGCCGGGGGGGGCGGGACAGATACGCAGTATTTT; CDR3: CASSAGGGGTDTQYF
size: -; V: TRBV6-6; J: TRBJ1-2; D: TRBD1; DNA: TGTGCCAGCAAAATACAGGGGGCAGAGACAGGCTACACCTTC; CDR3: CASKIQGAETGYTF
size: -; V: TRBV4-3; J: TRBJ2-1; D: TRBD2; DNA: TGCGCCAGCAGCCATGAACTAGCGGGAGTTTACAATGAGCAGTTCTTC; CDR3: CASSHELAGVYNEQFF
size: -; V: TRBV6-6; J: TRBJ1-2; D: -; DNA: TGTGCCAGCAGTTACTCGAGCCAGGGTATGGCCTACACCTTC; CDR3: CASSYSSQGMAYTF
size: -; V: TRBV5-5; J: TRBJ1-2; D: -; DNA: TGTGCCAGCAGCGGAACTGATAAGCATGGCTACACCTTC; CDR3: CASSGTDKHGYTF
size: -; V: TRBV19; J: TRBJ2-2; D: -; DNA: TGTGCCAGTAGTCCGACAGGCACCGGGGAGCTGTTTTTT; CDR3: CASSPTGTGELFF
size: once; V: TRBV4-1; J: TRBJ2-7; D: -; DNA: TGCGCCAGCAGCCAAGACCCCTATGGGGGCTGGTCGTACGAGCAGTACTTC; CDR3: CASSQDPYGGWSYEQYF
size: -; V: TRBV12-5; J: TRBJ1-5; D: -; DNA: TGTGCTAGTGGTTTGGTAGGGGCGGTATATAGCAATCAGCCCCAGCATTTT; CDR3: CASGLVGAVYSNQPQHF
size: -; V: TRBV9; J: TRBJ2-2; D: -; DNA: TGTGCCAGCAGCGTTGGAGGGCTCCGTCGAGCGGGCGACACCGGGGAGCTGTTTTTT; CDR3: CASSVGGLRRAGDTGELFF
size: -; V: TRBV18; J: TRBJ2-7; D: -; DNA: TGTGCCAGCTCACCAGGCATTAGCAGTGCCTACGAGCAGTACTTC; CDR3: CASSPGISSAYEQYF
size: -; V: TRBV19; J: TRBJ1-3; D: -; DNA: TGTGCCAGTAGTCCGCCTTCTGGAAACACCATATATTTT; CDR3: CASSPPSGNTIYF
size: -; V: TRBV2; J: TRBJ2-7; D: TRBD2; DNA: TGTGCCAGCATCGGTTCTAGCGGATCCTACGAGCAGTACTTC; CDR3: CASIGSSGSYEQYF
size: -; V: TRBV7-2; J: TRBJ2-7; D: TRBD2; DNA: TGTGCCAGCAGCTTATACAATAGCGGGACTCGGGAGCAGTACTTC; CDR3: CASSLYNSGTREQYF
size: -; V: TRBV19; J: TRBJ1-4; D: -; DNA: TGTGCCACCGGAGAGACAGACGCAACTAATGAAAAACTGTTTTTT; CDR3: CATGETDATNEKLFF
size: -; V: TRBV2; J: TRBJ2-3; D: TRBD1; DNA: TGTGCCAGCAGTCCCCGGACAGGGGGACCCTCAGATACGCAGTATTTT; CDR3: CASSPRTGGPSDTQYF
size: -; V: TRBV19; J: TRBJ2-1; D: TRBD2; DNA: TGTGCCAGTAGTCGAACTAGCGGGAGTTTAGGTGGGAGGTACAATGAGCAGTTCTTC; CDR3: CASSRTSGSLGGRYNEQFF
size: -; V: TRBV9; J: TRBJ2-7; D: TRBD1; DNA: TGTGCCAGCAGCGTCCGGGACAGTTCCTCCTACGAGCAGTACTTC; CDR3: CASSVRDSSSYEQYF
size: -; V: TRBV7-3; J: TRBJ2-5; D: -; DNA: TGTGCCAGCAGCTTTCAGGGGAGCGATGAGACCCAGTACTTC; CDR3: CASSFQGSDETQYF
size: -; V: TRBV5-6; J: TRBJ2-1; D: TRBD2; DNA: TGTGCCAGCAGCTTTCGCCTAGCGGACTCTAATGAGCAGTTCTTC; CDR3: CASSFRLADSNEQFF
size: -; V: TRBV5-1; J: TRBJ2-7; D: -; DNA: TGCGCCAGCAGCACCAATCCCAGGGGTGCCTACGAGCAGTACTTC; CDR3: CASSTNPRGAYEQYF
size: -; V: TRBV5-1; J: TRBJ1-6; D: -; DNA: TGCGCCAGCAGCTTGGAAGGGGGAGGTCATTCACCCCTCCACTTT; CDR3: CASSLEGGGHSPLHF
size: -; V: TRBV10-3; J: TRBJ1-2; D: -; DNA: TGTGCCATCGGGGACGGGCGGGACTATGGCTACACCTTC; CDR3: CAIGDGRDYGYTF
size: -; V: TRBV5-1; J: TRBJ2-7; D: -; DNA: TGCGCCAGCAGCTTGCCAGTCTTAGGCGGCGAGCAGTACTTC; CDR3: CASSLPVLGGEQYF
size: -; V: TRBV9; J: TRBJ2-2; D: -; DNA: TGTGCCAGCAGCGTAAACCCCTCCGGCACGAACACCGGGGAGCTGTTTTTT; CDR3: CASSVNPSGTNTGELFF
size: -; V: TRBV9; J: TRBJ1-3; D: -; DNA: TGTGCCAGCAGCTCAGCAGGGTCTGGAAACACCATATATTTT; CDR3: CASSSAGSGNTIYF
size: -; V: TRBV6-5; J: TRBJ1-2; D: TRBD1; DNA: TGTGCCAGCAGGGGCGGGACAGGGGTTTTTTATGGCTACACCTTC; CDR3: CASRGGTGVFYGYTF
size: -; V: TRBV4-3; J: TRBJ2-7; D: TRBD2; DNA: TGCGCCAGCAGCCAAGACGCCCGACTAGCGGGAGAGGACGAGCAGTACTTC; CDR3: CASSQDARLAGEDEQYF
size: -; V: TRBV20-1; J: TRBJ1-1; D: -; DNA: TGCAGTGAAACGGAGAACACTGAAGCTTTCTTT; CDR3: CSETENTEAFF